This record covers a single TCR beta chain. Its antigen is unidentified. The record originates from a study of T-cell reconstitution after alpha-beta-depleted transplantation in children. Study outcomes and limitations: Reportedly, alpha-beta T cells present about two months post-transplant originated from several hundred expanded clones of graft origin. Newly produced T cells mostly accounted for T-cell counts and diversity one year post-transplant.

Preparation of the TCRbeta library involved a method that used unique molecular identifiers. TCRdb processed the PCR reads anew with MiXCR; each CDR3 protein has one entry. Seen here are about 470,000 distinct CDR3 sequences, 43% observed once, and the top ten hold about 30%. The CDR3 is 15 amino acids. Germline CDR1 and CDR2: KGHSH and LQKENI. V was clipped by 3 bases and J by 5 bases; unmatched bases: 5. This sequence was found in a girl aged 2-9 years with aplastic anemia, due to receive a stem cell transplant. The source material was PBMCs, sampled before TCRalphabeta/CD19-depleted stem cell transplant. V and J are TRBV18 and TRBJ1-1, with 11 bases fitting TRBD1. CDR3 DNA sequence: TGTGCCAGCTCACCCGTCGGACAGGGGGCTACTGAAGCTTTCTTT. It codes for CASSPVGQGATEAFF.